This TCR beta chain was found in a study of human CD8 memory T cell subsets. By UMI-labeled 5' RACE, the TCR beta libraries were made. TCRdb derives one entry per CDR3 protein from the 5' RACE reads, leaving out DNA. This table lists 6,500 to 7,500 distinct CDR3 sequences. There are 18 residues in the CDR3. Germline values: CDR1 LGHDT, CDR2 YNNKEL (reference sequence). The chain joins TRBV3-1 to TRBJ2-3. The sequencing input was CD8+ T cells from PBMCs. The receptor was isolated from a human donor in good health. The CDR3 sequence is CASSLPAQTRLAPDTQYF.